This is a list of T cell receptor beta chains from one sample in a study of shared clonotypes between healthy human individuals. TCRdb's table, derived via immunoSEQ multiplex PCR, lists solely in-frame clones and lacks some. The sample shows roughly 2.4 million clones, around 95% of them seen only once. Sequenced material: naive CD4+ T cells sorted from blood. All receptors derive from a man aged 18 to 29 in good health. Each CDR3 is given with its conserved first and last residue. The order of the fields is D gene, V gene, clone size, J gene, CDR3 DNA, CDR3 protein. The D gene is left open where the match is weak. The size field is filled for only some rows; it gives once, few, many or a size class.

d_call: NA; v_call: TRBV5-5; clone_size: NA; j_call: TRBJ1-4; cdr3_nt: TGTGCCAGCAGCTTTTTGGGTTATAATGAAAAACTGTTTTTT; cdr3_aa: CASSFLGYNEKLFF
d_call: TRBD2; v_call: TRBV4-3; clone_size: NA; j_call: TRBJ2-1; cdr3_nt: TGCGCCAGCAGCCAAGTACCTAGCGGGACTTCCTACAATGAGCAGTTCTTC; cdr3_aa: CASSQVPSGTSYNEQFF
d_call: NA; v_call: TRBV28; clone_size: NA; j_call: TRBJ2-4; cdr3_nt: TGTGCCAGCAGTCCTGGGACACTCGTAGCCAAAAACATTCAGTACTTC; cdr3_aa: CASSPGTLVAKNIQYF
d_call: NA; v_call: TRBV7-6; clone_size: NA; j_call: TRBJ2-7; cdr3_nt: TGTGCCAGCAGCTTAGGTGAGGTTCCTTCCTACGAGCAGTACTTC; cdr3_aa: CASSLGEVPSYEQYF
d_call: NA; v_call: TRBV4-1; clone_size: NA; j_call: TRBJ2-3; cdr3_nt: TGCGCCAGCAGCCAAGAGGGGGCAGGTACAGATACGCAGTATTTT; cdr3_aa: CASSQEGAGTDTQYF
d_call: NA; v_call: TRBV2; clone_size: NA; j_call: TRBJ2-5; cdr3_nt: TGTGCCACGCTATTGACAATCAGTTTCGAAGAGACCCAGTACTTC; cdr3_aa: CATLLTISFEETQYF
d_call: NA; v_call: TRBV10-3; clone_size: NA; j_call: TRBJ2-7; cdr3_nt: TGTGCCATCAGTGGAGGGCAGGGAGGCTACGAGCAGTACTTC; cdr3_aa: CAISGGQGGYEQYF
d_call: TRBD1; v_call: TRBV30; clone_size: NA; j_call: TRBJ1-2; cdr3_nt: TGTGCCTGGAGGACCCCGGACAGGGATGCTAACTATGGCTACACCTTC; cdr3_aa: CAWRTPDRDANYGYTF
d_call: TRBD1; v_call: TRBV5-1; clone_size: NA; j_call: TRBJ2-3; cdr3_nt: TGCGCCAGCAGCCTTGACAGGGTGTGGGGCACAGATACGCAGTATTTT; cdr3_aa: CASSLDRVWGTDTQYF
d_call: NA; v_call: TRBV6-6; clone_size: NA; j_call: TRBJ2-7; cdr3_nt: TGTGCCAGCAGCCGAGGGGTCGTGTCGGTCTCCTACGAGCAGTACTTC; cdr3_aa: CASSRGVVSVSYEQYF
d_call: NA; v_call: TRBV4-2; clone_size: NA; j_call: TRBJ2-3; cdr3_nt: TGTGCCAGCAGCCAAGAGTACCGTGGCACAGATACGCAGTATTTT; cdr3_aa: CASSQEYRGTDTQYF
d_call: TRBD1; v_call: TRBV6-5; clone_size: NA; j_call: TRBJ2-2; cdr3_nt: TGTGCCAGCAGTACAGGGACAGGGGTACCCGGGGAGCTGTTTTTT; cdr3_aa: CASSTGTGVPGELFF
d_call: NA; v_call: TRBV7-2; clone_size: NA; j_call: TRBJ1-2; cdr3_nt: TGTGCCAGCAGCTTATCGCAGGGGTCGAGCTATGGCTACACCTTC; cdr3_aa: CASSLSQGSSYGYTF
d_call: NA; v_call: TRBV11-2; clone_size: NA; j_call: TRBJ1-1; cdr3_nt: TGTGCCAGCAGCTTAGGATGGTTGGACACTGAAGCTTTCTTT; cdr3_aa: CASSLGWLDTEAFF
d_call: NA; v_call: TRBV5-8; clone_size: NA; j_call: TRBJ1-5; cdr3_nt: TGTGCCAGCAGCTTGGGGTGGGATCAGCCCCAGCATTTT; cdr3_aa: CASSLGWDQPQHF
d_call: TRBD1; v_call: TRBV28; clone_size: NA; j_call: TRBJ1-4; cdr3_nt: TGTGCCAGCAGTTTATTGGGACAGGGTCAGGCCCCGGGAAAACTGTTTTTT; cdr3_aa: CASSLLGQGQAPGKLFF
d_call: TRBD2; v_call: TRBV6-5; clone_size: NA; j_call: TRBJ2-7; cdr3_nt: TGTGCCAGCAGTCGGGCGGGAGGGATTTACGAGCAGTACTTC; cdr3_aa: CASSRAGGIYEQYF
d_call: NA; v_call: TRBV6-5; clone_size: NA; j_call: TRBJ1-2; cdr3_nt: TGTGCCAGCAGTTACTTGGGCCTTTCTAACTATGGCTACACCTTC; cdr3_aa: CASSYLGLSNYGYTF
d_call: NA; v_call: TRBV10-3; clone_size: few; j_call: TRBJ1-1; cdr3_nt: TGTGCCATCAGCCCGACAGGTAACACTGAAGCTTTCTTT; cdr3_aa: CAISPTGNTEAFF
d_call: NA; v_call: TRBV30; clone_size: NA; j_call: TRBJ1-4; cdr3_nt: TGTGCCTGGAGTCCTCAGGCAACTAATGAAAAACTGTTTTTT; cdr3_aa: CAWSPQATNEKLFF
d_call: TRBD1; v_call: TRBV6-1; clone_size: NA; j_call: TRBJ1-6; cdr3_nt: TGTGCCAGCAGCCGACAGGGGGCAAATTCACCCCTCCACTTT; cdr3_aa: CASSRQGANSPLHF
d_call: NA; v_call: TRBV5-8; clone_size: NA; j_call: TRBJ1-6; cdr3_nt: TGTGCCAGCAGCTTCCGAATACTCAGGCTCGGACAGTATAATTCACCCCTCCACTTT; cdr3_aa: CASSFRILRLGQYNSPLHF
d_call: NA; v_call: TRBV6-1; clone_size: NA; j_call: TRBJ2-7; cdr3_nt: TGTGCCAGCAGTGAAAAGGGGCACTATAACTCCTACGAGCAGTACTTC; cdr3_aa: CASSEKGHYNSYEQYF
d_call: NA; v_call: TRBV5-1; clone_size: NA; j_call: TRBJ1-1; cdr3_nt: TGCGCCAGCAGCTTGGCCCCCGGGGGGTTGCACACTGAAGCTTTCTTT; cdr3_aa: CASSLAPGGLHTEAFF
d_call: TRBD2; v_call: TRBV20-1; clone_size: NA; j_call: TRBJ2-1; cdr3_nt: TGCAGTGCTAGGACTAGCGAGGAGTTCTTC; cdr3_aa: CSARTSEEFF
d_call: NA; v_call: TRBV6-5; clone_size: NA; j_call: TRBJ2-2; cdr3_nt: TGTGCCAGCAGTTCCACGGCCGGGGAGCTGTTTTTT; cdr3_aa: CASSSTAGELFF
d_call: NA; v_call: TRBV21-1; clone_size: NA; j_call: TRBJ1-2; cdr3_nt: TGTGCCAGCAGCAAACCGGGACACCTTACTTATGGCTACACCTTC; cdr3_aa: CASSKPGHLTYGYTF
d_call: NA; v_call: TRBV10-1; clone_size: NA; j_call: TRBJ2-1; cdr3_nt: TGCGCCAGCAGTGAGGTGCTACGCTCCTACAATGAGCAGTTCTTC; cdr3_aa: CASSEVLRSYNEQFF
d_call: TRBD1; v_call: TRBV28; clone_size: NA; j_call: TRBJ1-6; cdr3_nt: TGTGCCAGCAGTCGGGGGACAGGGCAATCACCCCTCCACTTT; cdr3_aa: CASSRGTGQSPLHF
d_call: NA; v_call: TRBV9; clone_size: NA; j_call: TRBJ2-2; cdr3_nt: TGTGCCAGCAGCGTAGGACTAGCGAACACCGGGGAGCTGTTTTTT; cdr3_aa: CASSVGLANTGELFF
d_call: NA; v_call: TRBV6-5; clone_size: once; j_call: TRBJ2-7; cdr3_nt: TGTGCCAGCAGGGAGGGGGCTTCCTACGAGCAGTACTTC; cdr3_aa: CASREGASYEQYF
d_call: NA; v_call: TRBV6-9; clone_size: NA; j_call: TRBJ2-3; cdr3_nt: TGTGCCAGTCTAATGGGCAGAAGGACAGATACGCAGTATTTT; cdr3_aa: CASLMGRRTDTQYF
d_call: TRBD2; v_call: TRBV11-2; clone_size: NA; j_call: TRBJ2-5; cdr3_nt: TGTGCCAGCAGCCTGAGTTGGCCGGGGGGAGAGACCCAGTACTTC; cdr3_aa: CASSLSWPGGETQYF
d_call: TRBD1; v_call: TRBV30; clone_size: NA; j_call: TRBJ2-7; cdr3_nt: TGTGCCTGGGAGACAGGGGGTAAAGAGCAGTACTTC; cdr3_aa: CAWETGGKEQYF
d_call: TRBD1; v_call: TRBV7-9; clone_size: NA; j_call: TRBJ1-6; cdr3_nt: TGTGCCAGCAGCTTAGGACAGGGGCTGGCTTCACCCCTCCACTTT; cdr3_aa: CASSLGQGLASPLHF
d_call: NA; v_call: TRBV11-2; clone_size: NA; j_call: TRBJ2-1; cdr3_nt: TGTGCCAGCAGCTTAGAGGGCAGAAGTACGGATGAGCAGTTCTTC; cdr3_aa: CASSLEGRSTDEQFF
d_call: NA; v_call: TRBV5-1; clone_size: NA; j_call: TRBJ2-7; cdr3_nt: TGCGCCAGCAGCGAAAGTTCCTACGAGCAGTACTTC; cdr3_aa: CASSESSYEQYF
d_call: TRBD2; v_call: TRBV7-9; clone_size: once; j_call: TRBJ2-7; cdr3_nt: TGTGCCAGCAGCCCTACTAGCGCCTACGAGCAGTACTTC; cdr3_aa: CASSPTSAYEQYF
d_call: NA; v_call: TRBV6-5; clone_size: NA; j_call: TRBJ1-3; cdr3_nt: TGTGCCAGCACCCCAAGCTTAGGAAACACCATATATTTT; cdr3_aa: CASTPSLGNTIYF
d_call: TRBD2; v_call: TRBV27; clone_size: NA; j_call: TRBJ2-2; cdr3_nt: TGTGCCAGCAGTTTACTAGCGGAGGTGAACGGGGAGCTGTTTTTT; cdr3_aa: CASSLLAEVNGELFF
d_call: TRBD2; v_call: TRBV6-1; clone_size: NA; j_call: TRBJ2-1; cdr3_nt: TGTGCCAGCGACCTTTTAGCGGGGTACTACAATGAGCAGTTCTTC; cdr3_aa: CASDLLAGYYNEQFF
d_call: TRBD1; v_call: TRBV5-1; clone_size: NA; j_call: TRBJ1-6; cdr3_nt: TGCGCCAGCAGCGGACAGGGGGCGGGAGGTTCACCCCTCCACTTT; cdr3_aa: CASSGQGAGGSPLHF
d_call: NA; v_call: TRBV5-1; clone_size: NA; j_call: TRBJ2-2; cdr3_nt: TGCGCCAGCAGCTTGGAGGGCGGAGCCGGGGAGCTGTTTTTT; cdr3_aa: CASSLEGGAGELFF
d_call: TRBD2; v_call: TRBV5-1; clone_size: NA; j_call: TRBJ2-7; cdr3_nt: TGCGCCAGCAGCCCTATGTGGACTAGCGGAGTTTACGAGCAGTACTTC; cdr3_aa: CASSPMWTSGVYEQYF
d_call: TRBD1; v_call: TRBV5-6; clone_size: NA; j_call: TRBJ2-1; cdr3_nt: TGTGCCAGCAGCAAGGACAGGGGAAACCTCGACAATGAGCAGTTCTTC; cdr3_aa: CASSKDRGNLDNEQFF